Following are 8 T cell receptor beta chains from one sample sequenced in a study of T cell clonality in common variable immunodeficiency. Study observations and caveats: Reportedly, TCR beta sequences from common variable immunodeficiency showed fewer deletions and N-nucleotide insertions.

Antigens for these TCRs are unknown. The assay was immunoSEQ multiplex PCR, and TCRdb's table has in-frame clones only and misses some. The sample is made up of roughly 29,000 clones, none counted only once. Material: peripheral blood mononuclear cells. These receptors originate from a human donor with common variable immunodeficiency.

This clone was counted ten times or more. Read data end 3 residues before the CDR3 end; the end is taken from the germline J gene. The J gene is TRBJ2-3, the V gene TRBV13; 13 bases align to TRBD2. The CDR3 has 16 amino acids. Germline values: CDR1 PRHDT, CDR2 FYEKMQ (reference sequence). With V trimmed by 5 bases and J by 2 bases, 4 bases remained unmatched. CDR3 sequence: CASSGTSGISTDTQYF. The CDR3 bases that were read are TGTGCCAGCAGCGGGACTAGCGGGATTTCCACAGATACG.

This clone has just a few counts. The sequence runs out 3 residues before the end of the CDR3; the remainder is reconstructed from the germline J gene. The genes are TRBV29-1 and TRBJ2-7, with 10 bases lining up with TRBD1. The CDR3 runs 15 residues. The trim removed 8 bases at V and 5 bases at J, leaving 15 bases unmatched. CDR1 and CDR2 from the germline V gene are SQVTM and ANQGSEA. The CDR3 sequence is CSLRHPGQGRNEQYF. Incomplete CDR3 DNA: TGCAGCTTAAGACACCCGGGACAGGGGCGGAACGAG.

This clone has a count of ten or more. The read ends 3 residues shy of where the CDR3 ends; the end is completed using the germline J gene. The V gene is TRBV29-1, the J gene TRBJ2-1; TRBD1 aligns across 7 bases. The ends lost 3 bases at V and 1 base at J; junction bases unmatched: 12. Germline assignment: CDR1 SQVTM and CDR2 ANQGSEA. This CDR3 has 17 amino acids. This CDR3 reads CSVDVGDSLFSYNEQFF. Partial CDR3 DNA: TGCAGCGTTGATGTTGGGGACAGCCTTTTTTCCTACAATGAG.

In this sample, this clone turned up a few times. The sequence runs out 3 residues before the end of the CDR3; the remainder is reconstructed from the germline J gene. The gene calls are TRBV11-2 and TRBJ2-7; 8 positions agree with TRBD1. Germline lookup yields CDR1 SGHAT and CDR2 FQNNGV. V trimming: 5 bases; J trimming: 2 bases; junction bases outside the gene matches: 5. The CDR3 loop spans 14 amino acids. The DNA read from the CDR3 is TGTGCCAGCAGCCATTGGGACAGGACCTACGAG. Its translation: CASSHWDRTYE. The entire CDR3 sequence reads CASSHWDRTYEQYF.

This clone was seen repeatedly, ten times or more. The read halts 3 residues ahead of the CDR3 end, with the missing end drawn from the germline J gene. The chain joins TRBV19 to TRBJ2-1; TRBD1 matches at 9 bases. Looked up from germline, CDR1 is LNHDA and CDR2 is SQIVND (reference sequence). CDR3 size: 18 residues. V trimming: 5 bases; J trimming: 3 bases; junction bases outside the gene matches: 14. The CDR3 is CASSLGQGTSPLYNEQFF. Incomplete CDR3 DNA: TGTGCCAGTAGTCTTGGACAGGGGACAAGCCCCCTCTACAATGAG. Complete variable domain (other parts from reference TRBV19 and TRBJ2-1): DGGITQSPKYLFRKEGQNVTLSCEQNLNHDAMYWYRQDPGQGLRLIYYSQIVNDFQKGDIAEGYSVSREKKESFPLTVTSAQKNPTAFYLCASSLGQGTSPLYNEQFFGPGTRLTVL.

This clone showed up many times. Read sequence stops 3 residues before the CDR3 end, and the germline J gene provides the missing end. The rearrangement joins TRBV7-2 to TRBJ2-7; 8 bases line up with TRBD2. The CDR3 is 15 amino acids. The germline V gene has CDR1 SGHTA and CDR2 FQGNSA. V lost 2 bases to trimming and J lost 0 bases; unmatched junction nucleotides: 3. CDR3 sequence: CASSLTSGSSYEQYF. The CDR3 DNA, read in part, is TGTGCCAGCAGCTTAACTAGCGGCAGCTCCTACGAG. Full variable domain (rest looked up from reference TRBV7-2 and TRBJ2-7): GAGVSQSPSNKVTEKGKDVELRCDPISGHTALYWYRQSLGQGLEFLIYFQGNSAPDKSGLPSDRFSAERTGGSVSTLTIQRTQQEDSAVYLCASSLTSGSSYEQYFGPGTRLTVT.

In its sample, this clone was seen many times. The sequence runs out 3 residues before the end of the CDR3; the remainder is reconstructed from the germline J gene. V usage is TRBV14 and J usage is TRBJ2-3, with a possible D match to TRBD2 (7 bases). Trimming pared 0 bases from V and 2 bases from J, leaving 18 bases between. Germline CDR1 reads SGHDN; CDR2 reads FVKESK. The CDR3 covers 18 residues. The chain's CDR3 is CASSQEAGAGFITDTQYF. The CDR3 bases that were read are TGTGCCAGCAGCCAAGAGGCGGGGGCGGGGTTCATCACAGATACG.

On this clone: The DNA ends 3 residues before the CDR3 does, and the rest of the CDR3 is filled in from the germline J gene. This sequence joins TRBV5-5 and TRBJ2-5; TRBD2 aligns across 8 bases. The CDR3 runs to 14 residues. The V gene end was trimmed by 4 bases and the J gene end by 3 bases; junction bases not matched to a gene: 5. Looked up from germline, CDR1 is SGHKS and CDR2 is YYEKEE (reference sequence). The CDR3 bases that were read are TGTGCCAGCAGCCTCAGCGGGAGTGAAGAGACC. It specifies CASSLSGSEET. The whole CDR3 protein is CASSLSGSEETQYF.